The source of this T cell receptor beta chain is a study of T cells in localized non-small cell lung cancer. Clones were read by immunoSEQ multiplex PCR, and TCRdb kept only the in-frame ones, dropping some. The sample lists 20,000 or so clones; roughly 83% were seen once. With regard to this clone: Its antigen is currently unknown.

General study findings and limits: Adjacent lung had a median around 60 of the 100 largest tumor clones. Blood T cell density predicted longer survival; adjacent-lung clonality, shorter. Tumor samples were not multi-region, leaving intratumor heterogeneity unexcluded. Uninvolved adjacent lung, not tumor, had the highest T cell clonality.

The CDR3 totals 12 residues. V shed 3 bases and J 7 bases; nucleotides not matched to a gene: 1. Germline V gene data show CDR1 as SGHRS and CDR2 as YFSETQ. This clonotype was sampled from a man aged 35 to 70 with stage I lung adenocarcinoma. This chain connects TRBV5-1 to TRBJ2-1; 7 bases align to TRBD1. The sequences come from peripheral blood, collected before any cancer treatment. For the CDR3, the DNA is TGCGCCAGCAGCTACAGGGGTAATGAGCAGTTCTTC. Protein: CASSYRGNEQFF.